Shown below are 29 T cell receptor beta chains from a single sample sequenced in a study of PD-1 blockade in classical Hodgkin lymphoma. Time point meaning: cycle 4 day 1 (C4D1), after more than five weeks of nivolumab. The patients all showed relapse after autologous stem cell transplantation, while their brentuximab vedotin exposure varied. Assay used: immunoSEQ multiplex PCR; TCRdb lists only in-frame clones, some missing. The sample includes 80,000 to 100,000 clones, under 95% of them seen just once. Sample: peripheral blood mononuclear cells (PBMCs), taken before the fourth cycle of nivolumab. The receptors were sampled from a human donor with classical Hodgkin lymphoma.

The chain combines TRBV28 with TRBJ2-5; 8 nucleotides agree with TRBD2. The J call could be wrong; TRBJ2-7 is a better fit for the DNA end. The CDR3 covers 16 residues. Germline V gives CDR1 MDHEN, CDR2 SYDVKM. CDR3 protein: CASNPLERESAHEQYF. The CDR3 bases are TGTGCCAGCAATCCTCTGGAGCGGGAGTCGGCCCACGAGCAGTACTTC.

The chain carries TRBV30 and TRBJ2-7, with 9 positions matching TRBD1. The trim removed 0 bases at V and 4 bases at J, leaving 13 bases unmatched. Per germline, CDR1 GTSNPN and CDR2 SVGIG (reference sequence). This CDR3 spans 17 amino acids. CDR3 DNA: TGTGCCTGGAGTGTCCTCCCGGACAGGGGCGCCCCGTACGAGCAGTACTTC. It translates to CAWSVLPDRGAPYEQYF.

The chain uses TRBV28 and TRBJ1-1; D unresolved. The ends were cut back, 4 bases at V and 3 bases at J, with 15 bases in the middle. CDR1 and CDR2 from the germline V gene are MDHEN and SYDVKM. The CDR3 is 15 residues long. The DNA for the CDR3 is TGTGCCAGCAGTTCTCCCTGGGTACCCGACACTGAAGCTTTCTTT. Protein: CASSSPWVPDTEAFF.

The genes are TRBV5-8 and TRBJ2-2, with 12 bases aligning to TRBD1. J was trimmed by 6 bases and V by 2 bases; bases with no gene match: 8. Per the germline V gene, CDR1 is SGHTS and CDR2 is YDEGEE. This CDR3 contains 17 residues. CDR3 nucleotides: TGTGCCAGCAGCTTTGTGTCGGGACAGGGGGCCCCCGGGGAGCTGTTTTTT. It yields the protein CASSFVSGQGAPGELFF.

This clone was found once. This sequence joins TRBV12-2 and TRBJ2-7; the table's D gene call, TRBD1, was not cross checked with the DNA. TRBV12-2 is shown as a pseudogene. CDR3 length: 15 amino acids. This CDR3 reads CASHYWAGISYEQYF. The CDR3 DNA sequence: TGTGCAAGTCACTACTGGGCAGGGATCTCCTACGAGCAGTACTTC.

This clone was counted between two and nine times. The gene calls are TRBV2 and TRBJ1-2, with no clear D. Trimming pared 8 bases from V and 2 bases from J, leaving 12 bases between. The V gene's germline CDR1 is SNHLY and CDR2 FYNNEI. This CDR3 is built from 13 residues. The CDR3 sequence is CASSLGKNYGYTF. CDR3 DNA sequence: TGTGCCAGCTCTCTAGGGAAGAACTATGGCTACACCTTC.

The rearrangement links TRBV10-2 to TRBJ2-1; a possible D gene is TRBD2 (5 bases). The CDR3 is 13 residues long. V was pared by 2 bases and J by 5 bases, with 7 bases between. Germline CDR1 reads WSHSY; CDR2 reads SAAADI. The CDR3 region has the DNA TGCGCCAGCAGTGAGCGGGGTAACAATGAGCAGTTCTTC. Its protein product is CASSERGNNEQFF.

CDR3 sequence (DNA): TGTGCCAGCAGCCCCCTAGCGGGTAGGGGCTACGAGCAGTACTTC. Residues: CASSPLAGRGYEQYF. The rearrangement links TRBV7-9 to TRBJ2-5, with 8 nucleotides matching TRBD2. The J call may be mistaken, given a closer DNA end match to TRBJ2-7. The CDR3 consists of 15 residues. Germline V gene lookup returns CDR1 SEHNR and CDR2 FQNEAQ (reference sequence).

The chain combines TRBV6-5 with TRBJ2-1, with 11 bases that match TRBD1. Trimming removed 6 bases from V and 8 bases from J; junction bases left unmatched: 3. CDR3 length equals 13 residues. The germline V gene has CDR1 MNHEY and CDR2 SVGAGI. Here the CDR3 DNA reads TGTGCCAGCAGCCGGACAGGGGGCTATGAGCAGTTCTTC. Protein: CASSRTGGYEQFF.

The rearrangement links TRBV5-1 to TRBJ1-1; 7 nucleotides agree with TRBD1. The J segment lost 1 base and the V segment lost 0 bases, leaving 0 bases of the junction unmatched. The CDR3 has 14 residues. Germline CDR1 SGHRS, CDR2 YFSETQ. The CDR3 loop is CASSLGDRNTEAFF. The CDR3 DNA is TGCGCCAGCAGCTTGGGGGACAGGAACACTGAAGCTTTCTTT.

This rearrangement joins TRBV10-3 to TRBJ1-1; D is unclear. The CDR3 totals 14 residues. Trimming removed 6 bases from V and 0 bases from J, with 11 bases in between. Germline V lookup: CDR1 ENHRY, CDR2 SYGVKD. The CDR3 nucleotides are TGTGCCATCAGGAAAGAATCCCTGAACACTGAAGCTTTCTTT. Translated: CAIRKESLNTEAFF.

This chain joins TRBV25-1 and TRBJ1-1; D remains unclear. This CDR3 comprises 12 residues. Germline CDR1 and CDR2: MGHDK and SYGVNS. Trimming took 8 bases from V and 11 from J, leaving 18 bases between them. This CDR3 reads CASGSLTNYAFF. Written as DNA, the CDR3 is TGTGCCAGCGGAAGCCTGACAAATTATGCTTTCTTT. The full variable domain, in which reference TRBV25-1 and TRBJ1-1 provide the parts outside the CDR3, is EADIYQTPRYLVIGTGKKITLECSQTMGHDKMYWYQQDPGMELHLIHYSYGVNSTEKGDLSSESTVSRIRTEHFPLTLESARPSHTSQYLCASGSLTNYAFFGQGTRLTVV.

The chain links TRBV10-3 to TRBJ2-7; 9 bases are shared with TRBD2. There are 15 residues in the CDR3. V shed 8 bases, J shed 5 bases, and the junction held 13 bases outside the gene matches. Germline V lookup: CDR1 ENHRY, CDR2 SYGVKD. CDR3 bases: TGTGCCATCCATGAGGGAGCGGGAGGACCCGACGAGCAGTACTTC. Its protein product is CAIHEGAGGPDEQYF.

This rearrangement joins TRBV2 to TRBJ2-7; the D gene is possibly TRBD2 (6 bases). Germline-derived CDR1 and CDR2 are SNHLY and FYNNEI. The CDR3 contains 13 residues. The V end lost 0 bases, the J end lost 4 bases, and 7 bases lay between the germline ends. The CDR3 is CASSEARGYEQYF. The CDR3 DNA is TGTGCCAGCAGTGAAGCGCGGGGTTACGAGCAGTACTTC.

The V and J genes are TRBV27 and TRBJ1-2; 7 bases align to TRBD1. This CDR3 is built from 13 residues. CDR1 and CDR2 (germline): MNHEY, SMNVEV (reference sequence). Trimming removed 11 bases from V and 2 bases from J; junction bases left unmatched: 8. The CDR3 loop reads CAARRGRNYGYTF. CDR3 sequence (DNA): TGTGCCGCTAGGAGGGGGCGAAACTATGGCTACACCTTC.

This rearrangement joins TRBV7-9 to TRBJ2-7; 8 bases match TRBD2. The CDR3 is 17 amino acids. Per the germline V gene, CDR1 is SEHNR and CDR2 is FQNEAQ (reference sequence). J was trimmed by 0 bases and V by 5 bases; bases with no gene match: 12. CDR3 in DNA: TGTGCCAGCAGCCCGGGACTAGTGAGGAGAAGCTCCTACGAGCAGTACTTC. This gives the protein CASSPGLVRRSSYEQYF.

The chain links TRBV7-9 to TRBJ1-1; the D gene is possibly TRBD1 (6 bases). The CDR3 sequence is 14 residues long. Deletions cut 0 bases from V and 1 base from J, with 6 bases between. The V gene's germline CDR1 is SEHNR and CDR2 FQNEAQ (reference sequence). The CDR3 region is CASSLAGGNTEAFF. Here the CDR3 DNA reads TGTGCCAGCAGCTTAGCAGGGGGGAACACTGAAGCTTTCTTT.

The chain couples TRBV28 to TRBJ1-1; D is undetermined. Trimming stripped 4 bases from V and 1 base from J, with 16 bases between. Germline V gives CDR1 MDHEN, CDR2 SYDVKM. This CDR3 comprises 16 residues. In DNA form, the CDR3 reads TGTGCCAGCAGTTCATCCTCGTATTCGTGGAACACTGAAGCTTTCTTT. Amino acids: CASSSSSYSWNTEAFF.

Only one count was recorded for this clone. V and J are TRBV4-1 and TRBJ2-7, with TRBD2 identical over 12 bases. The CDR3 has 18 residues. The germline V gene has CDR1 MGHRA and CDR2 YSYEKL. After removal of 0 bases from V and 0 bases from J, the junction contained 6 bases not matched to a gene. CDR3 sequence (DNA): TGCGCCAGCAGCCAAGAACGGACTAGCGGGATTGGCTCCTACGAGCAGTACTTC. It is translated as CASSQERTSGIGSYEQYF.

This chain connects TRBV6-1 to TRBJ2-3; the match to TRBD2 covers 13 bases. V lost 3 bases and J lost 6; bases outside the gene matches: 6. The length of the CDR3 is 16 residues. Germline lookup yields CDR1 MNHNS and CDR2 SASEGT. The CDR3 is CASSEQLAGGLDTQYF. CDR3 sequence (DNA): TGTGCCAGCAGTGAGCAACTAGCGGGAGGGTTGGATACGCAGTATTTT.

V is TRBV7-2 and J is TRBJ2-7, with 12 bases that match TRBD2. The CDR3 is made up of 17 amino acids. Per the germline V gene, CDR1 is SGHTA and CDR2 is FQGNSA. Trimming at V came to 5 bases and at J to 0 bases, leaving 8 bases not matched to a gene. The CDR3 coding sequence is TGTGCCAGCAGCCCCCCACTAGCGGGAGGTCACTCCTACGAGCAGTACTTC. It translates to CASSPPLAGGHSYEQYF.

By share, this clone ranks as medium-sized. The CDR3 DNA follows: TGTGCCACCAGCAGAGGGCATTCGAACACCGGGGAGCTGTTTTTT. Translating it yields CATSRGHSNTGELFF. The chain employs TRBV15 and TRBJ2-2, with unresolved D. Trimming stripped 1 base from V and 0 bases from J, with 6 bases between. Germline V gene lookup returns CDR1 LNHNV and CDR2 YYDKDF (reference sequence). There are 15 residues in the CDR3. Together with reference TRBV15 and TRBJ2-2, the CDR3 gives the full variable domain: DAMVIQNPRYQVTQFGKPVTLSCSQTLNHNVMYWYQQKSSQAPKLLFHYYDKDFNNEADTPDNFQSRRPNTSFCFLDIRSPGLGDTAMYLCATSRGHSNTGELFFGEGSRLTVL.

This chain uses TRBV18 with TRBJ2-7, with D tentatively TRBD1 (7 bases). V was cut by 6 bases and J by 7 bases, with 19 bases left in between. The CDR3 runs to 14 residues. The germline gives CDR1 KGHSH, CDR2 LQKENI. This CDR3 reads CASSPQGGRLEQYF. The CDR3 DNA reads TGTGCCAGCTCGCCCCAGGGGGGCAGGTTAGAGCAGTACTTC. Together with reference TRBV18 and TRBJ2-7, the CDR3 gives the full variable domain: NAGVMQNPRHLVRRRGQEARLRCSPMKGHSHVYWYRQLPEEGLKFMVYLQKENIIDESGMPKERFSAEFPKEGPSILRIQQVVRGDSAAYFCASSPQGGRLEQYFGPGTRLTVT.

V gene TRBV7-2 combines with J gene TRBJ2-5; D may be TRBD2 (6 bases). The CDR3 runs 17 residues. V was shortened by 6 bases and J by 1 base, with 21 bases between the two germline ends. Germline-derived CDR1 and CDR2 are SGHTA and FQGNSA. In nucleotides, the CDR3 is TGTGCCAGCAGATTAACCCCGTGGAGTAGCGGCCAAGAGACCCAGTACTTC. The encoded protein is CASRLTPWSSGQETQYF.

The chain carries TRBV27 and TRBJ2-7; no reliable D call. Germline CDR1 reads MNHEY; CDR2 reads SMNVEV (reference sequence). V lost 1 base, J lost 2 bases, and 9 bases lay in between. The CDR3 length is 14 residues. The CDR3 is CASSLYPSPYEQYF. DNA for the CDR3: TGTGCCAGCAGTTTATATCCATCTCCCTACGAGCAGTACTTC.

The rearrangement joins TRBV19 to TRBJ2-3; 9 bases agree with TRBD2. Germline trimming cut 6 bases from V and 4 bases from J; bases unmatched to any gene: 5. Germline assignment: CDR1 LNHDA and CDR2 SQIVND (reference sequence). This CDR3 has 14 amino acids. CDR3 in DNA: TGTGCCAGTAGGAAGCGGGAGGAGTCAGATACGCAGTATTTT. Translated: CASRKREESDTQYF.

This chain connects TRBV7-9 to TRBJ2-1, with TRBD1 as a possible D gene (6 bases). V lost 11 bases and J 4 bases, leaving 18 bases between the germline ends. Germline V gene lookup returns CDR1 SEHNR and CDR2 FQNEAQ (reference sequence). CDR3 length: 14 amino acids. CDR3 residues: CAGAMTGEYNEQFF. Here the CDR3 DNA reads TGTGCCGGCGCTATGACAGGAGAATACAATGAGCAGTTCTTC.

The rearrangement uses TRBV6-4 and TRBJ2-7; D remains ambiguous. V lost 0 bases to trimming and J lost 5 bases, with 14 bases between them. The CDR3 loop spans 15 amino acids. The germline CDR1 and CDR2 sequences are MRHNA and SNTAGT. The CDR3 protein is CASSDSKGTRDEQYF. The CDR3 nucleotides are TGTGCCAGCAGTGACTCGAAGGGCACCCGGGACGAGCAGTACTTC.

This clone came up a few times. The V gene is TRBV29-1, the J gene TRBJ2-1; no clear D gene. Germline CDR1 and CDR2: SQVTM and ANQGSEA. The ends were cut back, 1 base at V and 8 bases at J, with 9 bases in the middle. The CDR3 sequence is 12 residues long. This CDR3 reads CSVEARWDEQFF. DNA of the CDR3: TGCAGCGTTGAAGCAAGGTGGGATGAGCAGTTCTTC.